The clone carrying this TCR beta chain was seen ten or more times. Its antigen is undetermined. These data originate in a study of T cells after yellow fever vaccination. Turning to the study itself: Low-cell-number fractions underwent preparation using SMART-Seq v4 Ultra Low Input. Findings and limits, study-wide: Abundant bulk-population clonotypes could contaminate the FACS-sorted repertoires. Detected again after the booster were most primary-vaccination clones, at about 96% CD4 and 80% to 90% CD8. Shared CD4/CD8 clonotypes were a small share, likely from convergent recombination.

The ends were cut back, 6 bases at V and 9 bases at J, with 14 bases in the middle. The CDR3 contains 11 residues. Germline CDR1 reads DFQATT; CDR2 reads SNEGSKA (reference sequence). TCRdb ran MiXCR on the 5' RACE reads and lists one entry per CDR3 protein. The profile covers a few hundred thousand distinct CDR3 sequences, with approximately 4% appearing a single time and just under 20% taken by the ten largest. The V gene is TRBV20-1, the J gene TRBJ1-2; possibly TRBD1 for D (5 bases). This TCR was recovered from a man in his late teens or twenties who received the YFV17D yellow fever vaccine. The sample here was PBMCs, taken 15 days after the yellow fever booster vaccination. CDR3 bases: TGCAGTGCCTCTCGGGGGGAAAGCTACACCTTC. Encoded protein: CSASRGESYTF.